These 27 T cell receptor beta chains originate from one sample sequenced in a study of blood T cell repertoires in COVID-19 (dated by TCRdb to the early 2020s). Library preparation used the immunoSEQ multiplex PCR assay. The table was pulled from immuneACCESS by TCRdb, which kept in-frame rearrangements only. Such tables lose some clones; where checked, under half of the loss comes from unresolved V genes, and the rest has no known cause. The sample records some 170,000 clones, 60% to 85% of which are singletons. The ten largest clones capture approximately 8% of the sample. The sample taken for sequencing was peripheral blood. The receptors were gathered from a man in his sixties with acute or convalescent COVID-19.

CDR3 in DNA: TGTGCCAGCAGCTTTCAGAACACTGAAGCTTTCTTT. This codes for CASSFQNTEAFF. The rearrangement joins TRBV7-9 to TRBJ1-1; D is undetermined. Trimming left V 3 bases short and J 1 base short, with 3 bases between. This CDR3 has 12 residues. Per germline, CDR1 SEHNR and CDR2 FQNEAQ (reference sequence).

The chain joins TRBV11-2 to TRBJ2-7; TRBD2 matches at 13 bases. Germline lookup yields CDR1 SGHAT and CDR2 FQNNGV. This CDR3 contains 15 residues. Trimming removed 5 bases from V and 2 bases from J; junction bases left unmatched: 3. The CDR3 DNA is TGTGCCAGCAGCCAGACTAGCGGGGGGACCTACGAGCAGTACTTC. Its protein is CASSQTSGGTYEQYF.

The CDR3 region is CASSLSQGYEKLFF. The CDR3 DNA is TGTGCCAGCAGTTTAAGCCAGGGTTATGAAAAACTGTTTTTT. The chain uses TRBV27 and TRBJ1-4, with D possibly TRBD1 on 5 matching bases. CDR1 MNHEY and CDR2 SMNVEV come from the germline V gene (reference sequence). There are 14 residues in the CDR3. Trimming removed 2 bases from V and 6 bases from J, with 10 bases in between.

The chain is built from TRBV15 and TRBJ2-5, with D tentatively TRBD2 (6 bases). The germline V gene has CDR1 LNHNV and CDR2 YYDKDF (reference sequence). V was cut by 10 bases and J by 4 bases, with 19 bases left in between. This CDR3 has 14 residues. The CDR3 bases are TGTGCCAGCCGGAGGAGGGGAGGAGGAGAGACCCAGTACTTC. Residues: CASRRRGGGETQYF.

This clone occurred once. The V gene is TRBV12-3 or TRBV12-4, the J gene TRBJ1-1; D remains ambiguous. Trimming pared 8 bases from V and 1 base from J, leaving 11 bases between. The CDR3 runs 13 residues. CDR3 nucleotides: TGTGCCAGCTCTCGCGGGCCGAACACTGAAGCTTTCTTT. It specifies CASSRGPNTEAFF.

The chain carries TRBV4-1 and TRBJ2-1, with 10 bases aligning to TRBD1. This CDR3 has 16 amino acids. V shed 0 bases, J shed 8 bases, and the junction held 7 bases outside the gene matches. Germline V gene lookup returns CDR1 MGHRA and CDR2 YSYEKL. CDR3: CASSQDRGTGVDEQFF. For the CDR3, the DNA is TGCGCCAGCAGCCAAGATCGGGGGACAGGGGTCGATGAGCAGTTCTTC.

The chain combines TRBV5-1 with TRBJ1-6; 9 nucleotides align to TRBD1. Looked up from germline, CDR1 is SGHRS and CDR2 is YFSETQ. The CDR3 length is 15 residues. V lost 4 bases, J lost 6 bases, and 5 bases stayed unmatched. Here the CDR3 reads CASSRDRVGNSPLHF. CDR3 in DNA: TGCGCCAGCAGCCGGGACAGGGTGGGTAATTCACCCCTCCACTTT.

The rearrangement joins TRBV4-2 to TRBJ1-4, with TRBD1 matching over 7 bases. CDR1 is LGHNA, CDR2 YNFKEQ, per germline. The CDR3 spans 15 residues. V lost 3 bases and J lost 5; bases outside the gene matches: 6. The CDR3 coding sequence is TGTGCCAGCAGCCAGGGGGGACAGCGAAATGAAAAACTGTTTTTT. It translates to CASSQGGQRNEKLFF.

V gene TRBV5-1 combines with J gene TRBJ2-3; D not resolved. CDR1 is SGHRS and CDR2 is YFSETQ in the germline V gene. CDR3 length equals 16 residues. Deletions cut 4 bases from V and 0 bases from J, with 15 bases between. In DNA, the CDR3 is TGCGCCAGCAGCCCCATCCAAGTGGCTAGCACAGATACGCAGTATTTT. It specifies CASSPIQVASTDTQYF.

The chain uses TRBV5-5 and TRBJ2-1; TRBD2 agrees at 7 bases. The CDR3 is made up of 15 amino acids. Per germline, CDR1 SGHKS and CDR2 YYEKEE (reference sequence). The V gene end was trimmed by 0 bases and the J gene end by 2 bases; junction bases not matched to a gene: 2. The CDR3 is CASSLVLAAYNEQFF. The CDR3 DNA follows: TGTGCCAGCAGCTTGGTGCTAGCGGCCTACAATGAGCAGTTCTTC. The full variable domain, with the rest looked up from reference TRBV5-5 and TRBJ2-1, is DAGVTQSPTHLIKTRGQQVTLRCSPISGHKSVSWYQQVLGQGPQFIFQYYEKEERGRGNFPDRFSARQFPNYSSELNVNALLLGDSALYLCASSLVLAAYNEQFFGPGTRLTVL.

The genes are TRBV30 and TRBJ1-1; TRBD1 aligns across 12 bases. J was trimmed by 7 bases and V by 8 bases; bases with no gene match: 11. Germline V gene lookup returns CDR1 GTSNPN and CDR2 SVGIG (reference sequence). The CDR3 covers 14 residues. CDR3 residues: CAVPSGTGGIEAFF. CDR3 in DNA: TGTGCCGTCCCCTCCGGGACAGGGGGCATTGAAGCTTTCTTT.

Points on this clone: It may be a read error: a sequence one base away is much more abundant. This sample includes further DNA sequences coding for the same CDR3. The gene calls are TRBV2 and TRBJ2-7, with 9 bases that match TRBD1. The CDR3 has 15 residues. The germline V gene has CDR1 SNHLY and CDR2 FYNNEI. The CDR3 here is CASSFTGTGIYEQYF. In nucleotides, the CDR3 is TGTGCCAGCAGTTTCACCGGGACAGGGATCTACGAACAGTACTTC.

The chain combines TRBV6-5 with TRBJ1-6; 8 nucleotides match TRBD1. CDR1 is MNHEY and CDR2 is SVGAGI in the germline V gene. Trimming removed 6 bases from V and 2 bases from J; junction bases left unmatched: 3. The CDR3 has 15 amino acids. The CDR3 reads CASRTGATYNSPLHF. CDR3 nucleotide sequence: TGTGCCAGCAGGACAGGGGCCACCTATAATTCACCCCTCCACTTT.

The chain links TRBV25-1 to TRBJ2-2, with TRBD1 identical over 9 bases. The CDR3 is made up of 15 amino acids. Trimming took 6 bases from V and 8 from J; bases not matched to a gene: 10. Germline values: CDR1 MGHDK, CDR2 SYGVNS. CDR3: CASRSLNRGQGELFF. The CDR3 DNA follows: TGTGCCAGCAGATCTCTTAACAGGGGGCAGGGGGAGCTGTTTTTT.

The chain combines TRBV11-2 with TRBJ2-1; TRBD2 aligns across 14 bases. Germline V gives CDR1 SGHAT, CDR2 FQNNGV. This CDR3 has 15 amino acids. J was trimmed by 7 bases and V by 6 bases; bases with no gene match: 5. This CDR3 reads CASRVGTSGGNEQFF. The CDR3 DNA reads TGTGCCAGCAGAGTCGGGACTAGCGGGGGTAATGAGCAGTTCTTC.

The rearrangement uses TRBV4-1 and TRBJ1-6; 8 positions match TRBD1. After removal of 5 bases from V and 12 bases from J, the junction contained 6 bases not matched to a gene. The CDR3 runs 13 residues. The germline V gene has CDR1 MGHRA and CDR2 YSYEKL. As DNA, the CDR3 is TGCGCCAGCAGCGTACCGGGACAGGAACCCCTCCACTTT. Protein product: CASSVPGQEPLHF.

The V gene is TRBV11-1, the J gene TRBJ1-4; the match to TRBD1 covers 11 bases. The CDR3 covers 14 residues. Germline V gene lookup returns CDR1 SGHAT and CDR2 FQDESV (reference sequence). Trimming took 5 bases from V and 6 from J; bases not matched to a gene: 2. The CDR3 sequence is CASSPDRGHEKLFF. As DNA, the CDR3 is TGTGCCAGCAGCCCGGACAGGGGGCATGAAAAACTGTTTTTT.

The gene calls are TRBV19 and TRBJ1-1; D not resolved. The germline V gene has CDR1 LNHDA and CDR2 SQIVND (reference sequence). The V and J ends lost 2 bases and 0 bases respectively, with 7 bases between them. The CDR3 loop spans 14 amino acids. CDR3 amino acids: CASSINRLNTEAFF. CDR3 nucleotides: TGTGCCAGTAGTATAAATCGTTTGAACACTGAAGCTTTCTTT.

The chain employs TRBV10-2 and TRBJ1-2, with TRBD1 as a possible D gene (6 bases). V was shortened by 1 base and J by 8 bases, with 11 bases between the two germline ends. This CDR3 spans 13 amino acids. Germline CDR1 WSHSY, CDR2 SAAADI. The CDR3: CASSEWGDRGYTF. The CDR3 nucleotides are TGCGCCAGCAGTGAGTGGGGAGACAGGGGCTACACCTTC.

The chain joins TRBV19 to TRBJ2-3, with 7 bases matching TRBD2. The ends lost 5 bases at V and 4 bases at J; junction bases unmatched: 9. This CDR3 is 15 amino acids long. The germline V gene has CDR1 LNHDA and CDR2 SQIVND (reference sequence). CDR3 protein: CASSAQPTSADTQYF. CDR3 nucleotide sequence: TGTGCCAGTAGTGCCCAGCCAACTAGCGCAGATACGCAGTATTTT.

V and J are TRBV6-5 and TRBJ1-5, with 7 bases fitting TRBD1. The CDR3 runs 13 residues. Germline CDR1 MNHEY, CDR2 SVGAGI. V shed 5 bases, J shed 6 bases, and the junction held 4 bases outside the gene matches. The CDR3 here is CASSTGDGQPQHF. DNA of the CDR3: TGTGCCAGCAGTACAGGGGATGGTCAGCCCCAGCATTTT.

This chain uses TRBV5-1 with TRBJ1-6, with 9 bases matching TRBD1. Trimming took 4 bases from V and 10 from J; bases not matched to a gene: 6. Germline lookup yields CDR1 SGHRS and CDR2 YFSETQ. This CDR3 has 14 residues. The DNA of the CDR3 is TGCGCCAGCAGCCGGGGACAGGGTGACTCACCCCTCCACTTT. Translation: CASSRGQGDSPLHF.

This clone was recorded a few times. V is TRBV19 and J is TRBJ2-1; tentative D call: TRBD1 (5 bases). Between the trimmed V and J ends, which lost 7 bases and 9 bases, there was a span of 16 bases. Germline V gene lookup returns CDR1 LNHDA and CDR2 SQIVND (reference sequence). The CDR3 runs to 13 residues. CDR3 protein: CASTPTDSGEQFF. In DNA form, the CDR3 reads TGTGCCAGTACCCCGACAGATAGTGGTGAGCAGTTCTTC.

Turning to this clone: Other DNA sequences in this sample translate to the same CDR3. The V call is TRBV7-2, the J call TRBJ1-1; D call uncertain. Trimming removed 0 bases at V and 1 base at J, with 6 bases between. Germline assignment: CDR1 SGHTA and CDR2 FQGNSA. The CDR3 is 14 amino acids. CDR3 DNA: TGTGCCAGCAGCTTAGCCCGAGGGAACACTGAAGCTTTCTTT. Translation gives CASSLARGNTEAFF.

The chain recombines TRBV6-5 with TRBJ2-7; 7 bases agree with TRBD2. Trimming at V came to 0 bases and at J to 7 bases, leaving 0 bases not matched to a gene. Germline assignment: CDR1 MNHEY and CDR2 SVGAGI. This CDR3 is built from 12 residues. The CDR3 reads CASSYSGGEQYF. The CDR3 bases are TGTGCCAGCAGTTACTCGGGGGGGGAGCAGTACTTC.

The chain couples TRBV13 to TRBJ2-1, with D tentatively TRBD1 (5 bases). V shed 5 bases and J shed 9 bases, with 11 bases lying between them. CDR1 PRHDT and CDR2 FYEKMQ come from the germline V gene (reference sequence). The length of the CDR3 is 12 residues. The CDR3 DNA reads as TGTGCCAGCAGCACCAGGGTGGGTGAGCAGTTCTTC. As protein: CASSTRVGEQFF. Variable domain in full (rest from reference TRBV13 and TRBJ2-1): AAGVIQSPRHLIKEKRETATLKCYPIPRHDTVYWYQQGPGQDPQFLISFYEKMQSDKGSIPDRFSAQQFSDYHSELNMSSLELGDSALYFCASSTRVGEQFFGPGTRLTVL.

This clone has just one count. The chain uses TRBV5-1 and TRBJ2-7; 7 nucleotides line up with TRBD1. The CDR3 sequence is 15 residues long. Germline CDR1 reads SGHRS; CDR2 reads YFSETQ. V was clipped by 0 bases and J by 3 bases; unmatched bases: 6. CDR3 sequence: CASSLEATGHYEQYF. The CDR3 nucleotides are TGCGCCAGCAGCTTGGAAGCGACAGGGCACTACGAGCAGTACTTC. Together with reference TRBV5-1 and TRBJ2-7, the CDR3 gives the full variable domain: KAGVTQTPRYLIKTRGQQVTLSCSPISGHRSVSWYQQTPGQGLQFLFEYFSETQRNKGNFPGRFSGRQFSNSRSEMNVSTLELGDSALYLCASSLEATGHYEQYFGPGTRLTVT.